This record covers a single T cell receptor (beta chain). This sample is part of a study of blood T cell repertoires in COVID-19. Authors' methods: By means of reference gene primer amplification, nucleated cell counts were estimated. This table comes from immunoSEQ multiplex PCR, and its TCRdb copy is limited to in-frame clones, with some not included. Clone size and V and J calls were adopted from that table, with D and trimming inferred from the DNA. In the table there are about 100,000 clones, roughly 80% of which are singletons. The germline V gene encodes CDR1 PRHDT and CDR2 FYEKMQ (reference sequence). The V gene end was trimmed by 1 base and the J gene end by 0 bases; junction bases not matched to a gene: 4. This CDR3 contains 16 residues.

The TCR comes from a man aged 55 to 70 with acute or convalescent COVID-19. The gene calls are TRBV13 and TRBJ2-5; TRBD2 aligns across 8 bases. The sequenced sample was peripheral blood. The CDR3 sequence: CASSLESSGDQETQYF. DNA of the CDR3: TGTGCCAGCAGCTTAGAAAGTAGCGGGGACCAAGAGACCCAGTACTTC.